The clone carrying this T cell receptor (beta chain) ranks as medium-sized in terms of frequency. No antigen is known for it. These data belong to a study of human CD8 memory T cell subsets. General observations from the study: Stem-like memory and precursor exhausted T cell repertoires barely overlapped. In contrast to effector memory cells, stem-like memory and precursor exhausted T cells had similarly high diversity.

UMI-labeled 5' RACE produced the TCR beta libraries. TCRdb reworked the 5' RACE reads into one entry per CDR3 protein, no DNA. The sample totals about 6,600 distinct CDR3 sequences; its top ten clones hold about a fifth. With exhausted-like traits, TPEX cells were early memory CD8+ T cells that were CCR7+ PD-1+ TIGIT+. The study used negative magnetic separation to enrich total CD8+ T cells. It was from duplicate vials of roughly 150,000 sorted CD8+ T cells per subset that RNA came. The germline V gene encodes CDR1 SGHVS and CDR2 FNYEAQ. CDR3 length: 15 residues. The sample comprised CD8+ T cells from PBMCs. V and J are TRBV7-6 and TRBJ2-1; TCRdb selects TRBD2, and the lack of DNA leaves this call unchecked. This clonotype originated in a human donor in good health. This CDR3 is CASSPSASSYNEQFF.